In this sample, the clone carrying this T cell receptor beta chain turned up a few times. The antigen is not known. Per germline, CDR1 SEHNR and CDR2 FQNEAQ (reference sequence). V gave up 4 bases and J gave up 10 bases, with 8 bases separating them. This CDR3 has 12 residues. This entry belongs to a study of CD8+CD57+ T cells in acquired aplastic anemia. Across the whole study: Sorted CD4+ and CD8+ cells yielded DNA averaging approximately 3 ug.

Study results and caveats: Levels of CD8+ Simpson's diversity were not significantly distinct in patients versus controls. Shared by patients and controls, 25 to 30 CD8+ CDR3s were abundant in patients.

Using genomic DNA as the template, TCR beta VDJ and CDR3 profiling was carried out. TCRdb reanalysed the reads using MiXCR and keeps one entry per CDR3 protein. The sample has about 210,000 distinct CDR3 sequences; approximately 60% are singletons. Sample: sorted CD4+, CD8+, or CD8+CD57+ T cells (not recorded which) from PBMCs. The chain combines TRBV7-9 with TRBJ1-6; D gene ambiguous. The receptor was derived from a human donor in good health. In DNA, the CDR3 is TGTGCCAGCAGCTCGCACTCATCACCCCTCCACTTT. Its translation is CASSSHSSPLHF. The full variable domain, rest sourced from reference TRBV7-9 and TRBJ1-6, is DTGVSQNPRHKITKRGQNVTFRCDPISEHNRLYWYRQTLGQGPEFLTYFQNEAQLEKSRLLSDRFSAERPKGSFSTLEIQRTEQGDSAMYLCASSSHSSPLHFGNGTRLTVT.